Following are 31 T cell receptor beta chains from one sample sequenced in a study of T cell responses to AZD1222 COVID-19 vaccine. Sequenced by immunoSEQ multiplex PCR; TCRdb stores in-frame clones only, minus some. The sample consists of around 180,000 clones, roughly 91% of them appearing once. The sample here was peripheral blood, taken 28 days after the second AZD1222 dose. The receptors derive from an adult who received the AZD1222 COVID-19 vaccine.

The genes are TRBV3-1 (or the pseudogene TRBV3-2) and TRBJ2-1; no clear D. Germline CDR1 and CDR2: LGHDT and YNNKEL (reference sequence). The V end was cut by 1 base, the J end by 8 bases, with 9 bases between. The CDR3 has 13 residues. This chain's CDR3 is CASSQALVDEQFF. The CDR3 nucleotides read TGTGCCAGCAGCCAAGCGCTTGTGGATGAGCAGTTCTTC.

The chain has TRBV4-1 and TRBJ2-3; the D is unclear. The germline V gene encodes CDR1 MGHRA and CDR2 YSYEKL. This CDR3 region has 12 residues. Trimming shortened V by 1 base and J by 7 bases, and 6 bases separated the two germline ends. CDR3 sequence: CASSQGENTQYF. CDR3 DNA: TGCGCCAGCAGCCAAGGTGAAAATACGCAGTATTTT.

This rearrangement joins TRBV11-2 to TRBJ2-1, with 12 nucleotides matching TRBD2. Germline CDR1 reads SGHAT; CDR2 reads FQNNGV. With 5 bases clipped from V and 5 bases from J, the junction kept 7 bases outside the gene matches. The CDR3 consists of 16 residues. CDR3 loop: CASSLTSGSAHNEQFF. The CDR3 DNA is TGTGCCAGCAGCCTGACTAGCGGGAGCGCACACAATGAGCAGTTCTTC.

This sequence joins TRBV15 and TRBJ1-3; D gene uncertain. The germline V gene encodes CDR1 LNHNV and CDR2 YYDKDF (reference sequence). Trimming removed 3 bases at V and 1 base at J, with 4 bases between. This CDR3 contains 13 residues. CDR3 sequence: CATSRGSGNTIYF. CDR3 sequence (DNA): TGTGCCACCAGCAGGGGATCTGGAAACACCATATATTTT.

The J gene is TRBJ2-7, the V gene TRBV5-1; TRBD2 matches at 8 bases. V lost 3 bases to trimming and J lost 2 bases; unmatched junction nucleotides: 4. This CDR3 region has 14 residues. In germline, CDR1 is SGHRS, CDR2 YFSETQ. CDR3 nucleotide sequence: TGCGCCAGCAGCTGGCTAGCGGGTACCTACGAGCAGTACTTC. Its protein product is CASSWLAGTYEQYF.

This chain's CDR3 is CASSPRRASETQYF. The CDR3 DNA follows: TGCGCCAGCAGCCCGCGGAGGGCCTCAGAGACCCAGTACTTC. This chain connects TRBV5-1 to TRBJ2-5, with D possibly TRBD2 on 6 matching bases. The CDR3 is made up of 14 amino acids. Trimming removed 4 bases at V and 4 bases at J, with 14 bases between. Looked up from germline, CDR1 is SGHRS and CDR2 is YFSETQ.

DNA for the CDR3: TGTGCCAGCAGTTACAGCTACACCGGGGAGCTGTTTTTT. This translates into CASSYSYTGELFF. The genes are TRBV2 and TRBJ2-2; D unclear. V was shortened by 5 bases and J by 3 bases, with 7 bases between the two germline ends. Germline V lookup: CDR1 SNHLY, CDR2 FYNNEI. The CDR3 runs to 13 residues.

The chain links TRBV7-9 to TRBJ1-2; D unclear. From germline, CDR1 is SEHNR and CDR2 FQNEAQ (reference sequence). CDR3 length: 13 residues. Trimming removed 4 bases from V and 2 bases from J, with 8 bases in between. CDR3 in amino acids: CASSSPPNYGYTF. CDR3 DNA: TGTGCCAGCAGCTCCCCCCCGAACTATGGCTACACCTTC.

J is TRBJ2-7 and V is TRBV4-3; D remains unclear. In germline, CDR1 is LGHNA, CDR2 YSLEER. CDR3 length: 14 residues. The V end was cut by 4 bases, the J end by 0 bases, with 10 bases between. The CDR3, as DNA: TGCGCCAGCAGCCGTGGCACGAGCTCCTACGAGCAGTACTTC. Translated, it gives CASSRGTSSYEQYF.

The chain is built from TRBV30 and TRBJ2-2, with D unclear. In germline, CDR1 is GTSNPN, CDR2 SVGIG (reference sequence). The CDR3 length is 15 residues. Trimming removed 0 bases from V and 4 bases from J, with 12 bases in between. The CDR3 reads CAWSVTPLSTGELFF. The CDR3 DNA follows: TGTGCCTGGAGTGTAACGCCCCTCAGCACCGGGGAGCTGTTTTTT.

The chain uses TRBV21-1 and TRBJ1-2. TRBV21-1 is tagged as a pseudogene. The CDR3 runs 16 residues. CDR3 region: CASSLRGGVAPYGYTF. The CDR3 nucleotides read TGTGCCAGCAGCCTCCGTGGTGGGGTGGCGCCATATGGCTACACCTTC.

The CDR3 loop is CASKVGFGNTIYF. In DNA, the CDR3 is TGTGCCAGCAAAGTCGGTTTTGGAAACACCATATATTTT. The V and J genes are TRBV6-5 and TRBJ1-3; D remains unclear. The V gene's germline CDR1 is MNHEY and CDR2 SVGAGI. Trimming removed 7 bases at V and 3 bases at J, with 10 bases between. The CDR3 has 13 residues.

The chain is built from TRBV2 and TRBJ1-4; TRBD1 matches at 7 bases. The CDR3 covers 13 residues. CDR1 and CDR2 (germline): SNHLY, FYNNEI. V dropped 6 bases and J dropped 8; count of bases not matched to a gene: 6. The CDR3 bases are TGTGCCAGCAGCGGGACAGCCGGAGAAAAACTGTTTTTT. It specifies CASSGTAGEKLFF.

The rearrangement uses TRBV27 and TRBJ1-6, with TRBD1 as a possible D gene (5 bases). This CDR3 spans 16 amino acids. The germline gives CDR1 MNHEY, CDR2 SMNVEV (reference sequence). V lost 6 bases to trimming and J lost 8 bases, with 20 bases between them. CDR3 sequence: CASRRSGTGGDSPLHF. CDR3 nucleotide sequence: TGTGCCAGCAGGCGCTCGGGTACGGGGGGGGATTCACCCCTCCACTTT.

In this sample, this clone turned up once. This rearrangement joins TRBV4-1 to TRBJ2-7; TRBD2 matches at 9 bases. The CDR3 covers 16 residues. Germline loops: CDR1 MGHRA, CDR2 YSYEKL. V was pared by 2 bases and J by 6 bases, with 11 bases of the junction left unmatched. The DNA of the CDR3 is TGCGCCAGCAGCCAATCATTCGGGACTAGCATCGGCGAGCAGTACTTC. It yields the protein CASSQSFGTSIGEQYF.

J is TRBJ2-7 and V is TRBV5-1, with D perhaps matching TRBD2 (5 bases). Germline CDR1 and CDR2: SGHRS and YFSETQ. CDR3 length: 15 amino acids. With 7 bases removed from V and 5 bases from J, the gap between germline ends came to 22 bases. The CDR3 sequence is CASSWGTPGIHEQYF. For the CDR3, the DNA is TGCGCCAGCTCCTGGGGAACCCCGGGGATCCACGAGCAGTACTTC.

This sequence joins TRBV7-2 and TRBJ2-5, with 8 bases aligning to TRBD2. The CDR3 totals 13 residues. In germline, CDR1 is SGHTA, CDR2 FQGNSA. Unmatched junction bases numbered 1, after V lost 6 bases and J lost 1 base. CDR3 sequence (DNA): TGTGCCAGCAGGCTAGCGGGCCAAGAGACCCAGTACTTC. It yields the protein CASRLAGQETQYF. The full variable domain, its missing parts supplied by reference TRBV7-2 and TRBJ2-5, is GAGVSQSPSNKVTEKGKDVELRCDPISGHTALYWYRQSLGQGLEFLIYFQGNSAPDKSGLPSDRFSAERTGGSVSTLTIQRTQQEDSAVYLCASRLAGQETQYFGPGTRLLVL.

This clone was recorded a few times. CDR3 in DNA: TGTGCCATCAGCCGCCTAGCGGGAAGCACAGATACGCAGTATTTT. It yields the protein CAISRLAGSTDTQYF. The chain has TRBV10-3 and TRBJ2-3; 9 bases align to TRBD2. The germline gives CDR1 ENHRY, CDR2 SYGVKD. CDR3 length equals 15 residues. J was trimmed by 0 bases and V by 6 bases; bases with no gene match: 4.

V is TRBV12-3 or TRBV12-4 and J is TRBJ1-3; D remains unclear. The CDR3 has 13 residues. The germline V and J ends were trimmed by 8 bases and 4 bases, with 12 bases remaining between them. CDR3 loop: CASRSAYGNTIYF. The CDR3 DNA follows: TGTGCCAGCCGTTCCGCGTACGGAAACACCATATATTTT.

The genes are TRBV19 and TRBJ1-5; possibly TRBD1 for D (5 bases). Trimming cost V 1 base and J 3 bases, with 10 bases left between them. In germline, CDR1 is LNHDA, CDR2 SQIVND (reference sequence). The CDR3 length is 15 residues. The CDR3 bases are TGTGCCAGTAGTATAGCCAGGGTAATCAATCAGCCCCAGCATTTT. Residues: CASSIARVINQPQHF.

There are a few counts of this clone. This sequence joins TRBV19 and TRBJ2-3; D is unclear. Trimming shortened V by 0 bases and J by 2 bases, and 3 bases separated the two germline ends. The CDR3 runs to 13 residues. In germline, CDR1 is LNHDA, CDR2 SQIVND (reference sequence). CDR3 sequence reads: CASSIDPTDTQYF. The CDR3 DNA sequence: TGTGCCAGTAGTATAGATCCCACAGATACGCAGTATTTT.

Regarding this clone: Compared with germline, one end of the junction differs, possibly owing to a read error. Within the sample, other DNA sequences also encode this same CDR3. This chain uses TRBV9 with TRBJ1-2; no definite D call. Germline lookup yields CDR1 SGDLS and CDR2 YYNGEE. This CDR3 has 15 amino acids. CDR3 in amino acids: CASSPRGQNNYGYTF. Here the CDR3 DNA reads TGTGCCAGCAGCCCCCGCGGGCAGAACAACTATGGCTATACCTTC.

The chain couples TRBV11-1 to TRBJ2-7; D is possibly TRBD1 or TRBD2 (5 bases each). The germline CDR1 and CDR2 sequences are SGHAT and FQDESV (reference sequence). This CDR3 is 16 amino acids long. Trimming removed 1 base from V and 0 bases from J, with 13 bases in between. CDR3 in amino acids: CASSLVSGTVSYEQYF. CDR3 DNA: TGTGCCAGCAGCTTAGTGTCCGGGACGGTCTCCTACGAGCAGTACTTC.

This chain links TRBV7-9 with TRBJ2-7, with TRBD1 matching 9 bases. The CDR3 has 15 amino acids. V dropped 5 bases and J dropped 0; count of bases not matched to a gene: 5. Germline-derived CDR1 and CDR2 are SEHNR and FQNEAQ (reference sequence). CDR3 protein: CASSVRTGDSYEQYF. CDR3 nucleotide sequence: TGTGCCAGCAGCGTCCGGACAGGGGACTCCTACGAGCAGTACTTC.

The gene calls are TRBV7-9 and TRBJ2-2; 9 bases align to TRBD1. V was clipped by 4 bases and J by 3 bases; unmatched bases: 6. This CDR3 is built from 16 residues. Germline CDR1 reads SEHNR; CDR2 reads FQNEAQ (reference sequence). The CDR3 region is CASSSTGGYDTGELFF. The DNA of the CDR3 is TGTGCCAGCAGCTCAACAGGGGGCTACGACACCGGGGAGCTGTTTTTT.

In this sample, this clone turned up a few times. The chain joins TRBV5-6 to TRBJ1-2, with TRBD1 as a possible D gene (6 bases). Germline lookup yields CDR1 SGHDT and CDR2 YYEEEE. CDR3 size: 15 residues. V shed 3 bases and J shed 7 bases, with 19 bases lying between them. CDR3 amino acids: CASSSEAGARLGYTF. The CDR3 bases are TGTGCCAGCAGCTCAGAGGCAGGGGCGCGTCTTGGCTACACCTTC.

The V and J genes are TRBV5-4 and TRBJ1-1, with 7 bases lining up with TRBD1. The CDR3 is 15 residues long. The germline gives CDR1 SGHNT, CDR2 YYREEE (reference sequence). V shed 1 base, J shed 4 bases, and the junction held 7 bases outside the gene matches. CDR3 DNA sequence: TGTGCCAGCAGCTTGCCGGGACAGATGGGCACTGAAGCTTTCTTT. Encoded protein: CASSLPGQMGTEAFF. The full variable domain, in which reference TRBV5-4 and TRBJ1-1 provide the parts outside the CDR3, is ETGVTQSPTHLIKTRGQQVTLRCSSQSGHNTVSWYQQALGQGPQFIFQYYREEENGRGNFPPRFSGLQFPNYSSELNVNALELDDSALYLCASSLPGQMGTEAFFGQGTRLTVV.

The J gene is TRBJ2-1, the V gene TRBV5-4; TRBD1 aligns across 8 bases. V was pared by 2 bases and J by 1 base, with 5 bases of the junction left unmatched. Germline V gene data show CDR1 as SGHNT and CDR2 as YYREEE (reference sequence). This CDR3 is 16 amino acids long. The CDR3 region is CASSFGQGNSYNEQFF. The CDR3 DNA sequence: TGTGCCAGCAGCTTCGGACAGGGCAATTCCTACAATGAGCAGTTCTTC.

About this clone: Compared with germline, one end of the junction differs, possibly owing to a read error. The chain employs TRBV11-2 and TRBJ2-1, with TRBD2 matching 10 bases. The germline CDR1 and CDR2 sequences are SGHAT and FQNNGV. This CDR3 region has 14 residues. The CDR3 is CASSSSGSYSEQFF. The DNA of the CDR3 is TGTGCCAGCAGCTCTAGCGGGAGCTACAGTGAGCAGTTCTTC. Full variable domain (rest looked up from reference TRBV11-2 and TRBJ2-1): EAGVAQSPRYKIIEKRQSVAFWCNPISGHATLYWYQQILGQGPKLLIQFQNNGVVDDSQLPKDRFSAERLKGVDSTLKIQPAKLEDSAVYLCASSSSGSYSEQFFGPGTRLTVL.

The V and J genes are TRBV18 and TRBJ1-6, with a possible D match to TRBD1 (6 bases). Per the germline V gene, CDR1 is KGHSH and CDR2 is LQKENI. V was cut by 0 bases and J by 8 bases, with 8 bases left in between. The CDR3 runs 14 residues. For the CDR3, the DNA is TGTGCCAGCTCACCACCGGGGGCTGATTCACCCCTCCACTTT. Protein: CASSPPGADSPLHF.

The V call is TRBV13, the J call TRBJ1-1; TRBD1 is a possible D gene (6 bases). In germline, CDR1 is PRHDT, CDR2 FYEKMQ (reference sequence). The ends were cut back, 5 bases at V and 3 bases at J, with 16 bases in the middle. The CDR3 contains 15 residues. The CDR3 loop is CASSAYGPGDTEAFF. The CDR3, as DNA: TGTGCCAGCAGCGCCTACGGGCCAGGGGACACTGAAGCTTTCTTT. The full variable domain, completed using reference TRBV13 and TRBJ1-1, is AAGVIQSPRHLIKEKRETATLKCYPIPRHDTVYWYQQGPGQDPQFLISFYEKMQSDKGSIPDRFSAQQFSDYHSELNMSSLELGDSALYFCASSAYGPGDTEAFFGQGTRLTVV.